The rows below give T cell receptor beta chains drawn from one sample of a study of blood T cells in healthy people across ages. TCRdb re-analysed the 5' RACE reads in MiXCR, keeping a single row per CDR3 protein. This sample carries about 1,000,000 distinct CDR3 sequences, less than 50% of them seen once, and the ten largest clones take over 15%. Sequencing was carried out using blood. These receptors all stem from a woman aged 55 to 70 in good health. Both conserved end residues are trimmed from each CDR3. Each record gives: J gene, D gene, V gene, CDR3 protein. D genes are given only for firm matches.

J: TRBJ2-1
D: NA
V: TRBV20-1
CDR3: SADARHRNNEQF

J: TRBJ2-3
D: TRBD1
V: TRBV11-2
CDR3: ARSSYSGTGTTDTQY

J: TRBJ2-3
D: NA
V: TRBV29-1
CDR3: SVGGRQTDTQY

J: TRBJ2-1
D: TRBD2
V: TRBV20-1
CDR3: SARNSGRARNEQF

J: TRBJ2-6
D: TRBD1
V: TRBV6-5
CDR3: ASSYPRDSSSGANVLT

J: TRBJ2-3
D: NA
V: TRBV7-6
CDR3: ASSLVPAITDTQY

J: TRBJ2-1
D: NA
V: TRBV20-1
CDR3: SARDRFPTTLVNEQF

J: TRBJ2-7
D: TRBD2
V: TRBV20-1
CDR3: SARFGGRSYEQY

J: TRBJ2-7
D: TRBD2
V: TRBV27
CDR3: ASSPRRESHEQY

J: TRBJ1-1
D: NA
V: TRBV29-1
CDR3: SVESRRGQGTEAF

J: TRBJ1-6
D: NA
V: TRBV20-1
CDR3: SAREPTDNSPLH

J: TRBJ2-5
D: NA
V: TRBV7-9
CDR3: ASSLGAQTSLETQY

J: TRBJ2-1
D: NA
V: TRBV30
CDR3: AWSPPGLRREQF

J: TRBJ2-1
D: NA
V: TRBV28
CDR3: ASIETYGVGKQF

J: NA
D: TRBD2
V: TRBV7-9
CDR3: ASSRTRSSYNEQY

J: TRBJ2-5
D: TRBD1
V: TRBV4-2
CDR3: ASSPRGGASRETQY

J: TRBJ2-7
D: NA
V: TRBV7-9
CDR3: ASSRDRGSEQY

J: TRBJ2-7
D: NA
V: TRBV28
CDR3: ASGPPNSYEQY

J: TRBJ2-7
D: NA
V: TRBV6-2/TRBV6-3
CDR3: ASSYCRDSCEQY

J: TRBJ2-1
D: TRBD2
V: TRBV6-1
CDR3: ASIGTSGGYNEQF

J: TRBJ1-5
D: NA
V: TRBV10-2
CDR3: ASSDPASNQPQH

J: TRBJ1-2
D: NA
V: TRBV4-1
CDR3: ASSHGEASNYGYT

J: TRBJ1-1
D: NA
V: TRBV28
CDR3: ASSLIGGAF

J: TRBJ2-7
D: NA
V: TRBV7-8
CDR3: ASSREGTGSYEQY

J: TRBJ2-5
D: TRBD1
V: TRBV25-1
CDR3: ASAGQGLREQY

J: TRBJ2-1
D: TRBD1
V: TRBV20-1
CDR3: SAPGQGNEQF

J: TRBJ2-7
D: NA
V: TRBV10-1
CDR3: ASRADRPYEQY

J: TRBJ2-7
D: NA
V: TRBV3-1
CDR3: ASSQRGGGEDEQY

J: TRBJ2-6
D: NA
V: TRBV7-6
CDR3: ASHTSGANVLT

J: TRBJ2-7
D: NA
V: TRBV6-1
CDR3: ASSDGRGITSYEQY

J: TRBJ1-4
D: NA
V: TRBV21-1
CDR3: ASSKVVTGTLRSVF

J: TRBJ2-1
D: NA
V: TRBV5-1
CDR3: ASSLAKGSDSYNEQF

J: NA
D: TRBD1
V: TRBV7-8
CDR3: ASSPSSHRGLETQY

J: TRBJ2-7
D: NA
V: TRBV2
CDR3: ASRGQFVSREQY

J: TRBJ2-3
D: NA
V: TRBV7-2
CDR3: ATGPGTSLRTDTQY